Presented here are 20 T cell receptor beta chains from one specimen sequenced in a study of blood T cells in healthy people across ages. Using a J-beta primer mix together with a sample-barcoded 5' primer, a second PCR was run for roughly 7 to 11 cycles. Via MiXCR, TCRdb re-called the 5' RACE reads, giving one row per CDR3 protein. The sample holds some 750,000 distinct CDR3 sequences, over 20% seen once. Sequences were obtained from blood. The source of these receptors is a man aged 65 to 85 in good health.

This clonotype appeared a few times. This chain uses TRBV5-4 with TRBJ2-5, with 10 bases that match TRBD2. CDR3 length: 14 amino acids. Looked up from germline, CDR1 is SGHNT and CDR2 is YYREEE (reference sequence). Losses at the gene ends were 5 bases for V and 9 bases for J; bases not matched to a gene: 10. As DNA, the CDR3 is TGTGCCAGCAGTTCGGGACTAGCGAGGGAGGCCCAGTACTTC. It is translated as CASSSGLAREAQYF.

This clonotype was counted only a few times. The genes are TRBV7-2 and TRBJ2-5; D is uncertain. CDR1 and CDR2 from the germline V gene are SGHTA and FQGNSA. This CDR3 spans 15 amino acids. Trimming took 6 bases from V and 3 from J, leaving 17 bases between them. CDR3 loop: CASSNTLTWEETQYF. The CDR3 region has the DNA TGTGCCAGCAGTAATACCCTGACGTGGGAAGAGACCCAGTACTTC.

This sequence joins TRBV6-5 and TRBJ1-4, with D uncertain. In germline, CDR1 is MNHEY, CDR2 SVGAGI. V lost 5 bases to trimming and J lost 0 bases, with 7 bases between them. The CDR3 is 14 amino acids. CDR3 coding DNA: TGTGCCAGCAGTGCCTTTACAACTAATGAAAAACTGTTTTTT. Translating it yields CASSAFTTNEKLFF.

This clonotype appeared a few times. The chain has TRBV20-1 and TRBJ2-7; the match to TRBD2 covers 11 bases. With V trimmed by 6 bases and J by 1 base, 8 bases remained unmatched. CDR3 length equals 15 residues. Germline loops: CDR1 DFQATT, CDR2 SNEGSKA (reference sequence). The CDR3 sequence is CSARTGLADSYEQYF. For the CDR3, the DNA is TGCAGTGCGCGGACGGGACTAGCGGATTCCTACGAGCAGTACTTC.

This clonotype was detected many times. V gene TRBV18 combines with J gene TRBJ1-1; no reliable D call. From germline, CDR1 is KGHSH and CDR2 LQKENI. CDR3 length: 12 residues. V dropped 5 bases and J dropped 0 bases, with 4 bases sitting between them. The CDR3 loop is CASSGVNTEAFF. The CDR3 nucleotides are TGTGCCAGCTCAGGGGTGAACACTGAAGCTTTCTTT.

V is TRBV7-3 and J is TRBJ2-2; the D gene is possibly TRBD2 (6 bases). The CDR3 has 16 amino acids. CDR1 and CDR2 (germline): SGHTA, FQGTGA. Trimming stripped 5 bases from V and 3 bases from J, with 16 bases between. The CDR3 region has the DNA TGTGCCAGCAGCCCGAGCGGGCTAGGAGACACCGGGGAGCTGTTTTTT. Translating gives CASSPSGLGDTGELFF.

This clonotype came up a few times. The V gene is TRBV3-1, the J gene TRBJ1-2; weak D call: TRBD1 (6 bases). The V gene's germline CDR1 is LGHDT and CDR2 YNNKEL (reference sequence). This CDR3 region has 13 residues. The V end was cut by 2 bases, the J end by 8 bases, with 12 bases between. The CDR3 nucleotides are TGTGCCAGCAGCCAAATAGGGGGAACCGGCTACACCTTC. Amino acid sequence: CASSQIGGTGYTF.

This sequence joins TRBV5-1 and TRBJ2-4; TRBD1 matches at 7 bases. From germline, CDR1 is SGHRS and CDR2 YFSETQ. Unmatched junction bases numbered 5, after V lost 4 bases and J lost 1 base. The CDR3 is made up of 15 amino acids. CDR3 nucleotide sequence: TGCGCCAGCAGCATCCTACAGGGGGCCAAAAACATTCAGTACTTC. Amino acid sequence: CASSILQGAKNIQYF.

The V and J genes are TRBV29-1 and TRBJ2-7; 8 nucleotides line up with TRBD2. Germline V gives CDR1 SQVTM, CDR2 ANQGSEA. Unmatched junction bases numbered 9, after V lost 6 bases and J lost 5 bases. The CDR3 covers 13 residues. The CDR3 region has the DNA TGCAGCGTGGGCCGGGGGGGGTTCGACGAGCAGTACTTC. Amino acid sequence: CSVGRGGFDEQYF.

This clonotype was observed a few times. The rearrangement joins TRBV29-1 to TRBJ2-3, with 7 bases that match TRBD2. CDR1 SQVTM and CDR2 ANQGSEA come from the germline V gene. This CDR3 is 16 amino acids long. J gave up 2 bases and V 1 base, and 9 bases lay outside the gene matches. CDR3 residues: CSVEAGRLAVTDTQYF. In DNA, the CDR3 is TGCAGCGTTGAAGCGGGCAGGCTAGCGGTCACAGATACGCAGTATTTT.

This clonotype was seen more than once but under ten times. The CDR3 loop reads CASSQEGGRGNEKLFF. For the CDR3, the DNA is TGCGCCAGCAGCCAAGAAGGAGGTAGGGGGAATGAAAAACTGTTTTTT. The chain is built from TRBV4-1 and TRBJ1-4; possible D gene TRBD1, 6 bases. The CDR3 is 16 residues long. The V end was cut by 0 bases, the J end by 5 bases, with 13 bases between. Per the germline V gene, CDR1 is MGHRA and CDR2 is YSYEKL.

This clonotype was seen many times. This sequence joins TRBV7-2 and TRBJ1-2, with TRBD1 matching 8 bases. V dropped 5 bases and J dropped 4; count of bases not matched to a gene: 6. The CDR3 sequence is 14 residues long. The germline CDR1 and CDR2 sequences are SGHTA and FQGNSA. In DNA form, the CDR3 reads TGTGCCAGCAGCCCGACAGGGGTGGGCTATGGCTACACCTTC. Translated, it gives CASSPTGVGYGYTF. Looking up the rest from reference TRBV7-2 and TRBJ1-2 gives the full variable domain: GAGVSQSPSNKVTEKGKDVELRCDPISGHTALYWYRQSLGQGLEFLIYFQGNSAPDKSGLPSDRFSAERTGGSVSTLTIQRTQQEDSAVYLCASSPTGVGYGYTFGSGTRLTVV.

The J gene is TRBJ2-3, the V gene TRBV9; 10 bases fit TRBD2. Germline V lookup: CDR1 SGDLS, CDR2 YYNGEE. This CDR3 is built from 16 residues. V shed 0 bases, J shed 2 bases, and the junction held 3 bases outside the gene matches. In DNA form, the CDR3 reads TGTGCCAGCAGCGTAGCTAGCGGGGGATTCACAGATACGCAGTATTTT. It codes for CASSVASGGFTDTQYF.

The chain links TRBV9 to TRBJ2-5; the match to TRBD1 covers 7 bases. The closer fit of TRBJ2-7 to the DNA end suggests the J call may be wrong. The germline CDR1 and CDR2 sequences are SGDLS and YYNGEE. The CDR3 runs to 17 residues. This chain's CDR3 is CASSVSSTGTAPYEQYF. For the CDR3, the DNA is TGTGCCAGCAGCGTAAGCTCAACCGGGACAGCCCCCTACGAGCAGTACTTC.

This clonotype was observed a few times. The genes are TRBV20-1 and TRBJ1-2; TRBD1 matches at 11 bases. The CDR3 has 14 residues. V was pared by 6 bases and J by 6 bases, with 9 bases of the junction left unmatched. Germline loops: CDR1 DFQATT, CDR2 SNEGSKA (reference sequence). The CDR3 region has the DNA TGCAGTGCGGGAGGGTTGGGACAGGGGGATGGCTACACCTTC. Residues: CSAGGLGQGDGYTF.

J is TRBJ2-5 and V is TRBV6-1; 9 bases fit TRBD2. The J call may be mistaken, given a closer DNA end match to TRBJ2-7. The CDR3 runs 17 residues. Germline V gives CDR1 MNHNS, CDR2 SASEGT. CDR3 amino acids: CASSGGIGSGSTYEQYV. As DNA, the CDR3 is TGTGCCAGCAGTGGGGGCATCGGTAGCGGGAGCACCTACGAGCAGTACGTC.

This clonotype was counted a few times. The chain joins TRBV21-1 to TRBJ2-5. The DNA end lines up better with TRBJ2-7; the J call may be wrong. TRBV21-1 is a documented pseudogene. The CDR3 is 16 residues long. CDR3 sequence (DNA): TGTGCCAGCAGCAAGGGTCTATCACTTTGTACCTACGAGCAGTACGTC. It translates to CASSKGLSLCTYEQYV.

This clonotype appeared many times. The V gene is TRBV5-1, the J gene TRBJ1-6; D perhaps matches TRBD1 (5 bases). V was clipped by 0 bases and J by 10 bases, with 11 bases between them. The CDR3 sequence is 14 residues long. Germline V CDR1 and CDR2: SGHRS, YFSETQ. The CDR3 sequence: CASSLVGENSPLHF. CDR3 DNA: TGCGCCAGCAGCTTGGTGGGGGAGAACTCACCCCTCCACTTT.

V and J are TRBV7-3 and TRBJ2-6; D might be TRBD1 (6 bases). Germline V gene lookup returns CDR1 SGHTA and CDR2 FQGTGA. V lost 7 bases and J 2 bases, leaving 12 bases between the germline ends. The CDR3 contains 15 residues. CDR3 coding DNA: TGTGCCAGCACCCAGGGGAGTACTGGGGCCAACGTCCTGACTTTC. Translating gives CASTQGSTGANVLTF.

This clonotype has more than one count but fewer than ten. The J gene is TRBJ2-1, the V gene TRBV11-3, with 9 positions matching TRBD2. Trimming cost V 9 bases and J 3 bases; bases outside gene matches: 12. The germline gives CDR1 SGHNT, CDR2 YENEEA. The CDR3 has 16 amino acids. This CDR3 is CASSLALAGFYNEQFF. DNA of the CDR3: TGTGCCAGTTCTTTAGCCCTAGCGGGATTCTACAATGAGCAGTTCTTC.